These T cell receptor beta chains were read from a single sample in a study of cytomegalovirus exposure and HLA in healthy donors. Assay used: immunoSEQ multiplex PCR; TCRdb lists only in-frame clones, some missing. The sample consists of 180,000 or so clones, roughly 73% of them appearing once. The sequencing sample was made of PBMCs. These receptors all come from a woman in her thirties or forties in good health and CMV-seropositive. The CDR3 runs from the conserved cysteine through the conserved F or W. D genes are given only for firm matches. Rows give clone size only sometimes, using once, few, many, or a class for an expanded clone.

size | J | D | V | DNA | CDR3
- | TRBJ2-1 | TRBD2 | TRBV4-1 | TGCGCCAGCAGCCAAGAGGGACTAGCGGGAGGGAGCTCCTACAATGAGCAGTTCTTC | CASSQEGLAGGSSYNEQFF
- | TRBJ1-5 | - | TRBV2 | TGTGCCAGCAGTGAAATTCGGGAAATTCAGCCCCAGCATTTT | CASSEIREIQPQHF
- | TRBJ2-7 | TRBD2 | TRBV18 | TGTGCCAGCTCACCACCTCTTACTAGCGGGAGTTGGTACGAGCAGTACTTC | CASSPPLTSGSWYEQYF
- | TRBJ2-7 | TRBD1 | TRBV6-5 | TGTGCCAGCAGATCCATGACAGGGTACGGCGAGCAGTACTTC | CASRSMTGYGEQYF
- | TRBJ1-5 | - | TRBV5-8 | TGTGCCAGCAGCTTGTGGCAGGGGTCCAATCAGCCCCAGCATTTT | CASSLWQGSNQPQHF
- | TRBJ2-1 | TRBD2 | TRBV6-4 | TGTGCCAGCAGTGACTCGGGACTAGCGGGAGGCAATGAGCAGTTCTTC | CASSDSGLAGGNEQFF
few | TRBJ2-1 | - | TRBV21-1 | TGTGCCGATCAGACCGGGACAGACTTCTTCTACAATGAGCAGTTCTTC | CADQTGTDFFYNEQFF
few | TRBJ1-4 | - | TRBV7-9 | TGTGCCAGCAGCGAAAGGACAGCCGGGGATGAAAAACTGTTTTTT | CASSERTAGDEKLFF
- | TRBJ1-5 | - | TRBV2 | TGTGCCAGCAGTGAGGCAGGTCCCCAGGGGCAGCCCCAGCATTTT | CASSEAGPQGQPQHF
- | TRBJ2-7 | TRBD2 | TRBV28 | TGTGCAAGCACTGAGCCTGGGAGGGGTAGGGTCTACGAGCAGTACTTC | CASTEPGRGRVYEQYF
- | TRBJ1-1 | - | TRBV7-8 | TGTGCCAGCAGCTTACAATGGAACACTGAAGCTTTCTTT | CASSLQWNTEAFF
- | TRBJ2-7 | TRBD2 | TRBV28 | TGTGCCAGCATCTCACTAGCGGGAGAACGGGAGCAGTACTTC | CASISLAGEREQYF
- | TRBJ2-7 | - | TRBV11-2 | TGTGCCAGCAGCTTACTCCGTGCCTACGAGCAGTACTTC | CASSLLRAYEQYF
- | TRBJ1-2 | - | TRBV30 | TGTGCCTGGAGTTCCGACAGCCACTATGGCTACACCTTC | CAWSSDSHYGYTF
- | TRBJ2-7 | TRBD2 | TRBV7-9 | TGTGCCAGCAGCTTAGGCCTCGGGACTAGCGGGTATTATCCCCACTTC | CASSLGLGTSGYYPHF
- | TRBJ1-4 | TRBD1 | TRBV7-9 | TGTGCCAGCACCGAGACAGGGACCACTAATGAAAAACTGTTTTTT | CASTETGTTNEKLFF
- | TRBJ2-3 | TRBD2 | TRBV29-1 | TGCAGCGTCGACGGGCGGGGGAGGGCGGATACGCAGTATTTT | CSVDGRGRADTQYF
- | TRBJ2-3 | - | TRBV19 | TGTGCCGTCAGGGCGACAGATACGCAGTATTTT | CAVRATDTQYF
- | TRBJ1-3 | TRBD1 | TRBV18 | TGTGCCAGCTCACCACCAGGACAGGCTGGAGGAAACACCATATATTTT | CASSPPGQAGGNTIYF
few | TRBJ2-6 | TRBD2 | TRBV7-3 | TGTGCCAGCAGCTACTTAGCGGGAGGGATCTCTGGGGCCAACGTCCTGACTTTC | CASSYLAGGISGANVLTF
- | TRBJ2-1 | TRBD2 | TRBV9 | TGTGCCAGCAGCGTGGACTTAGCGGGATTTGACAATGAGCAGTTCTTC | CASSVDLAGFDNEQFF
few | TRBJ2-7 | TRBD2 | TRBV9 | TGTGCCAGCAGCGTAGGGGCGGGAGGGCCCTACGAGCAGTACTTC | CASSVGAGGPYEQYF
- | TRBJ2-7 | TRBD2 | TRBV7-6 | TGTGCCAGCAGCCCCAATACGGGAGGTCCCTACGAGCAGTACTTC | CASSPNTGGPYEQYF
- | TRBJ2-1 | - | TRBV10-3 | TGTGCCATCAGTGAGACTAATGAGCAGTTCTTC | CAISETNEQFF
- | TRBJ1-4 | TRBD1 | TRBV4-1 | TGCGCCAGCAGCCAACCGCACCGGGACAGGGGGGGAAAACTGTTTTTT | CASSQPHRDRGGKLFF
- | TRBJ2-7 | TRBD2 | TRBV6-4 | TGTGCCAGCAGACGACTAGCGGGAGGGGGCTACGAGCAGTACTTC | CASRRLAGGGYEQYF
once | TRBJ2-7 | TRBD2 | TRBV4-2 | TGTGCCAGCAGCCAAGATTTCGCTAGCGGAGAGCAGTACTTC | CASSQDFASGEQYF
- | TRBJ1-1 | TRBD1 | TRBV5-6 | TGTGCCAGCAGCTTGGGACTAGGACAGGGGAAACTTTGGGGCACTGAAGCTTTCTTT | CASSLGLGQGKLWGTEAFF
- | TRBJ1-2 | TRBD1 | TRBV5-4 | TGTGCCAGCAGCCGGGGACAGGGGGCAACGGTCTATGGCTACACCTTC | CASSRGQGATVYGYTF
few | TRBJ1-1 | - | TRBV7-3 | TGTGCCAGCAGCTTACAGACAGTCTCTCCCACTGAAGCTTTCTTT | CASSLQTVSPTEAFF
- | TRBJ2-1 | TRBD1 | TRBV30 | TGTGCCTGGAATAAGGGGGCGGGTTTAGATGAGCAGTTCTTC | CAWNKGAGLDEQFF
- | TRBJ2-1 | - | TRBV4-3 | TGCGCCAGCACCAGCGGAAACAATGAGCAGTTCTTC | CASTSGNNEQFF
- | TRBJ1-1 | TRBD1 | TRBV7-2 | TGTGCCAGCAGCTTAGGACAGGGGGCCACTGAAGCTTTCTTT | CASSLGQGATEAFF
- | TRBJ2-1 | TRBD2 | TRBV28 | TGTGCCAGCAATCGCGGGAGGGCCGGGGGCTCCTACAATGAGCAGTTCTTC | CASNRGRAGGSYNEQFF
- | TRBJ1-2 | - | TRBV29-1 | TGCAGCGTCCGCCCCTTTACGGGTGAATATGGCTACACCTTC | CSVRPFTGEYGYTF
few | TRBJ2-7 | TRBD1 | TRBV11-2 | TGTGCCAGCAGCCCAATTAGGACAGGGGAGTTTAAGCAGTACTTC | CASSPIRTGEFKQYF
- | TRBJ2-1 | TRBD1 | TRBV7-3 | TGTGCCAGCAGCTTACCCGGGACAGGAAAGGGGGGACAAAAAGAGCAGTTCTTC | CASSLPGTGKGGQKEQFF
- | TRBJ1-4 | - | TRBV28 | TGTGCCAGCAGTTTAGGGCAGCTTGAAAAACTGTTTTTT | CASSLGQLEKLFF
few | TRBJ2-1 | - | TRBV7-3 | TGTGCCAGCAGCTTAGCCCCGGGAGATGAGCAGTTCTTC | CASSLAPGDEQFF
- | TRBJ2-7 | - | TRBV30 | TGTGCCTGGGCGGGACGTCTCTCCTACGAGCAGTACTTC | CAWAGRLSYEQYF
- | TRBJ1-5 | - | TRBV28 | TGTGCCAGCAGTCCAGGACAGTTCAATCAGCCCCAGCATTTT | CASSPGQFNQPQHF
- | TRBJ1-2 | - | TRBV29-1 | TGCAGCGTTGGGGTGAGCGATGGCTACACCTTC | CSVGVSDGYTF
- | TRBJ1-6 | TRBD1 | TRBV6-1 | TGTGCCAGCAGTGAGGACAGGGTGAATTCACCCCTCCACTTT | CASSEDRVNSPLHF
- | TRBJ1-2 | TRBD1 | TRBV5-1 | TGCGCCAGCAGCGGATCCGGGACAGGGGGTCGTAGGGGCTACACCTTC | CASSGSGTGGRRGYTF
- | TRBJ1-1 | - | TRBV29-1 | TGCAGCGTTGACTCGAACACTGAAGCTTTCTTT | CSVDSNTEAFF